The 3 T cell receptor beta chains below come from one sample, sequenced in a study of T cells after posttransplantation cyclophosphamide. Assay: immunoSEQ multiplex PCR; the TCRdb copy retains only in-frame clones and omits some. This table has about 12,000 clones, roughly four fifths appearing once. Methotrexate plus calcineurin inhibitor accompanied controls' myeloablative marrow transplants; sampling was 1 year later. Here the sequenced sample was PBMCs, taken around 350 days after allogeneic stem cell transplant with calcineurin inhibitor and methotrexate. The receptors come from a male patient aged 25-45 years who received an allogeneic stem cell transplant from an unrelated donor, was CMV-positive, and had acute GVHD only. Some T cells may arise from the graft donor.

This clone was seen a handful of times. The CDR3 coding sequence is TGTGCCAGCAGCTTGAGTCCACAGGTGATAGTCAATGAGCAGTTCTTC. Protein sequence: CASSLSPQVIVNEQFF. The rearrangement joins TRBV11-2 to TRBJ2-1; perhaps TRBD1 as D (5 bases). V lost 3 bases, J lost 6 bases, and 18 bases lay in between. Germline V gene lookup returns CDR1 SGHAT and CDR2 FQNNGV. This CDR3 contains 16 residues. Full variable domain (missing parts from reference TRBV11-2 and TRBJ2-1): EAGVAQSPRYKIIEKRQSVAFWCNPISGHATLYWYQQILGQGPKLLIQFQNNGVVDDSQLPKDRFSAERLKGVDSTLKIQPAKLEDSAVYLCASSLSPQVIVNEQFFGPGTRLTVL.

The genes are TRBV9 and TRBJ2-5; the D gene is possibly TRBD2 (7 bases). V dropped 0 bases and J dropped 5 bases, with 14 bases sitting between them. In germline, CDR1 is SGDLS, CDR2 YYNGEE. The CDR3 is 15 amino acids. CDR3 protein: CASSVEPGGPETQYF. The CDR3 region has the DNA TGTGCCAGCAGCGTAGAACCCGGGGGGCCCGAGACCCAGTACTTC.

The V gene is TRBV19, the J gene TRBJ1-5; 10 bases map to TRBD1. The CDR3 has 14 residues. V was clipped by 5 bases and J by 4 bases; unmatched bases: 2. Germline CDR1 LNHDA, CDR2 SQIVND (reference sequence). DNA for the CDR3: TGTGCCAGTAGTCAGGGACAGGGGAATCAGCCCCAGCATTTT. This encodes CASSQGQGNQPQHF. Supplemented by reference TRBV19 and TRBJ1-5, the full variable domain reads DGGITQSPKYLFRKEGQNVTLSCEQNLNHDAMYWYRQDPGQGLRLIYYSQIVNDFQKGDIAEGYSVSREKKESFPLTVTSAQKNPTAFYLCASSQGQGNQPQHFGDGTRLSIL.